The 28 T cell receptor beta chains listed next were all sequenced from one sample in a study of molecular identifiers for immune sequencing clone quantification. TCRdb reprocessed the PCR reads via MiXCR and lists one record per CDR3 protein. The table lists over 600,000 distinct CDR3 sequences, just under 20% of them singletons. The material sequenced was naive CD8+ T cells from blood, with Jurkat cell RNA spiked in. Subset specified: FACS-sorted CD8+CD4-CCR7+CD45RA+ naive T cells. The receptors originated from a human donor in good health. Some libraries in this study had Jurkat cell RNA spiked in.

This clonotype was seen many times. This chain connects TRBV11-2 to TRBJ2-7; no clear D gene. Trimming pared 3 bases from V and 3 bases from J, leaving 12 bases between. Germline-derived CDR1 and CDR2 are SGHAT and FQNNGV. CDR3 size: 14 residues. The CDR3 coding sequence is TGTGCCAGCAGCTTCCCCGGGCCGGGCTACGAGCAGTACTTC. Amino acids: CASSFPGPGYEQYF.

This clonotype has ten or more counts. The chain couples TRBV7-9 to TRBJ1-4; TRBD1 matches at 10 bases. V lost 5 bases, J lost 6 bases, and 6 bases stayed unmatched. CDR3 length: 15 residues. Germline V gene lookup returns CDR1 SEHNR and CDR2 FQNEAQ (reference sequence). The CDR3: CASSIRQGAYEKLFF. CDR3 in DNA: TGTGCCAGCAGCATACGACAGGGGGCCTATGAAAAACTGTTTTTT.

On this clonotype: A much larger clone lies a single base off, so this may be a read error. The V call is TRBV12-3 or TRBV12-4, the J call TRBJ2-1; D might be TRBD2 (6 bases). The V end was cut by 6 bases, the J end by 11 bases, with 26 bases between. The CDR3 consists of 16 residues. CDR3 amino acids: CASSSEAGHWGNKQFF. Here the CDR3 DNA reads TGTGCCAGCAGCTCTGAAGCGGGTCACTGGGGGAATAAGCAGTTCTTC.

This clonotype was counted many times. The rearrangement uses TRBV7-8 and TRBJ1-2, with D possibly matching TRBD1 (5 bases). CDR1 and CDR2 (germline): SGHVS, FQNEAQ. Trimming took 2 bases from V and 8 from J, leaving 21 bases between them. The CDR3 is 16 amino acids. The CDR3, as DNA: TGTGCCAGCAGCTTATTCCCAGACAGTGCCTACTCCGGCTACACCTTC. The encoded protein is CASSLFPDSAYSGYTF.

As concerns this clonotype: A much larger clone sits a single nucleotide away, making a read error possible. This chain links TRBV9 with TRBJ2-2; TRBD2 is a possible D gene (5 bases). The CDR3 consists of 15 residues. Germline CDR1 reads SGDLS; CDR2 reads YYNGEE. Trimming stripped 3 bases from V and 3 bases from J, with 12 bases between. The CDR3 loop reads CASSGKREYTGELFF. The CDR3, as DNA: TGTGCCAGCAGCGGAAAGAGGGAGTACACCGGGGAGCTGTTTTTT.

The genes are TRBV19 and TRBJ1-5; D possibly corresponds to TRBD1 (5 bases). From germline, CDR1 is LNHDA and CDR2 SQIVND (reference sequence). Trimming removed 3 bases from V and 0 bases from J, with 9 bases in between. CDR3 length: 15 residues. CDR3 in DNA: TGTGCCAGTAGTATGACAGCGTATAGCAATCAGCCCCAGCATTTT. Its translation: CASSMTAYSNQPQHF.

This clonotype has a count of ten or more. The J gene is TRBJ2-5, the V gene TRBV7-9; 10 bases align to TRBD2. Germline V lookup: CDR1 SEHNR, CDR2 FQNEAQ (reference sequence). This CDR3 is built from 17 residues. The junction had 14 bases not matched to a gene; V was cut back by 5 bases and J by 5 bases. DNA of the CDR3: TGTGCCAGCAGCGCACCGGGAGCGGGAGGGCTCCTTGAGACCCAGTACTTC. Its protein product is CASSAPGAGGLLETQYF.

This clonotype was seen at least ten times. The gene calls are TRBV28 and TRBJ2-5, with TRBD1 matching 10 bases. The germline V gene encodes CDR1 MDHEN and CDR2 SYDVKM. The CDR3 runs to 20 residues. V gave up 1 base and J gave up 2 bases; unmatched junction bases: 16. Written as DNA, the CDR3 is TGTGCCAGCAGTTTATTGGGAGGTATCCTAGGACAGGGGGAGCAAGAGACCCAGTACTTC. It is translated as CASSLLGGILGQGEQETQYF.

This clonotype was detected ten times or more. The chain has TRBV28 and TRBJ1-3; TRBD1 might be the D (5 bases). Germline V gene sequence: CDR1 MDHEN, CDR2 SYDVKM. Trimming removed 3 bases from V and 4 bases from J, with 10 bases in between. The CDR3 sequence is 14 residues long. The CDR3 region is CASSLGEFGNTIYF. The DNA for the CDR3 is TGTGCCAGCAGTTTGGGGGAATTCGGAAACACCATATATTTT. Complete variable domain (other parts from reference TRBV28 and TRBJ1-3): DVKVTQSSRYLVKRTGEKVFLECVQDMDHENMFWYRQDPGLGLRLIYFSYDVKMKEKGDIPEGYSVSREKKERFSLILESASTNQTSMYLCASSLGEFGNTIYFGEGSWLTVV.

Many counts were recorded for this clonotype. This chain uses TRBV20-1 with TRBJ2-7; 7 nucleotides align to TRBD2. Germline-derived CDR1 and CDR2 are DFQATT and SNEGSKA (reference sequence). CDR3 length: 15 residues. V dropped 3 bases and J dropped 0; count of bases not matched to a gene: 8. This chain's CDR3 is CSASYGGGNSYEQYF. The CDR3 DNA is TGCAGTGCTAGTTATGGGGGAGGGAACTCCTACGAGCAGTACTTC.

A few counts support this clonotype. CDR3 loop: CASSLGSPENTEAFF. CDR3 nucleotide sequence: TGTGCCAGCAGCCTAGGGAGTCCAGAGAACACTGAAGCTTTCTTT. The V call is TRBV7-9, the J call TRBJ1-1; D not certain. Trimming stripped 5 bases from V and 1 base from J, with 14 bases between. Per germline, CDR1 SEHNR and CDR2 FQNEAQ (reference sequence). This CDR3 region has 15 residues. Full variable domain (remainder filled in from reference TRBV7-9 and TRBJ1-1): DTGVSQNPRHKITKRGQNVTFRCDPISEHNRLYWYRQTLGQGPEFLTYFQNEAQLEKSRLLSDRFSAERPKGSFSTLEIQRTEQGDSAMYLCASSLGSPENTEAFFGQGTRLTVV.

About this clonotype itself: A read error is possible here, since a much larger clone lies one base away. The chain links TRBV29-1 to TRBJ2-1, with a possible D match to TRBD2 (5 bases). From germline, CDR1 is SQVTM and CDR2 ANQGSEA. The CDR3 has 14 residues. The CDR3 DNA reads as TGCGGCGTTGAAGGATTACCAGCGGCCAATGAGCAGTTCTTC. Its protein product is CGVEGLPAANEQFF.

Turning to this clonotype: Just one base apart from a much larger clone, this may be a read error. V and J are TRBV7-9 and TRBJ1-2, with 9 positions matching TRBD1. The CDR3 has 15 amino acids. Germline lookup yields CDR1 SEHNR and CDR2 FQNEAQ (reference sequence). DNA of the CDR3: TGTGCCAACAGCTCAAGGACAGGGGAGGACTATGGCTACACCTTC. Translation: CANSSRTGEDYGYTF.

This clonotype was seen only once. This may be a read error, as it is one base from a much larger clone. The chain uses TRBV5-6 and TRBJ1-1; 8 bases match TRBD1. J gave up 3 bases and V 10 bases, and 2 bases lay outside the gene matches. The CDR3 covers 11 residues. Germline CDR1 is SGHDT and CDR2 is YYEEEE. CDR3 protein: CARTGHTEAFF. The CDR3 nucleotides are TGTGCCCGGACAGGGCACACTGAAGCTTTCTTT.

A note on this clonotype: This may be a read error: a much more frequent sequence differs by one nucleotide. The CDR3 reads CASSFVLDTEAFF. The CDR3 region has the DNA TGTGCCAGCAGCTTCGTCCTGGACACTGAAGCTTTCTTT. The chain is built from TRBV7-9 and TRBJ1-1; D remains ambiguous. The germline gives CDR1 SEHNR, CDR2 FQNEAQ (reference sequence). Trimming left V 3 bases short and J 3 bases short, with 8 bases between. This CDR3 spans 13 amino acids.

This clonotype was counted many times. V gene TRBV6-5 combines with J gene TRBJ2-1; D uncertain. V dropped 2 bases and J dropped 9 bases, with 8 bases sitting between them. Germline lookup yields CDR1 MNHEY and CDR2 SVGAGI. There are 12 residues in the CDR3. The CDR3 sequence is CASSYGWSEQFF. The CDR3 nucleotides read TGTGCCAGCAGTTACGGCTGGAGTGAGCAGTTCTTC.

This clonotype has ten or more counts. The chain combines TRBV4-3 with TRBJ2-7, with TRBD2 identical over 12 bases. V was clipped by 1 base and J by 1 base; unmatched bases: 5. This CDR3 region has 17 residues. CDR1 and CDR2 (germline): LGHNA, YSLEER. The CDR3 here is CASSQVLAGGISYEQYF. Here the CDR3 DNA reads TGCGCCAGCAGCCAAGTACTAGCGGGAGGTATATCCTACGAGCAGTACTTC.

A word on this clonotype: A read error is possible here, since a much larger clone lies one base away. This chain joins TRBV20-1 and TRBJ1-1, with TRBD1 identical over 7 bases. Germline V gene sequence: CDR1 DFQATT, CDR2 SNEGSKA (reference sequence). There are 11 residues in the CDR3. This CDR3 is CSATQGVEALF. In DNA form, the CDR3 reads TGCAGTGCTACTCAGGGGGTTGAAGCTCTCTTT.

This clonotype was detected only a few times. This chain uses TRBV27 with TRBJ1-6; D remains ambiguous. Trimming took 6 bases from V and 2 from J, leaving 11 bases between them. Germline CDR1 reads MNHEY; CDR2 reads SMNVEV (reference sequence). The CDR3 totals 15 residues. The CDR3 coding sequence is TGTGCCAGCAGAGACCCCGGGACCTATAATTCACCCCTCCACTTT. The encoded protein is CASRDPGTYNSPLHF.

This clonotype has ten or more counts. The chain links TRBV6-1 to TRBJ1-5; D might be TRBD1 (6 bases). Germline-derived CDR1 and CDR2 are MNHNS and SASEGT. The CDR3 runs 15 residues. The germline V and J ends were trimmed by 1 base and 5 bases, with 12 bases remaining between them. The CDR3 loop reads CASSEVWTEHQPQHF. DNA for the CDR3: TGTGCCAGCAGTGAAGTGTGGACAGAGCATCAGCCCCAGCATTTT.

With respect to this clonotype: A much more abundant neighbour one base away suggests this may be a read error. This chain connects TRBV10-2 to TRBJ1-1; D is undetermined. This CDR3 spans 13 amino acids. Trimming left V 10 bases short and J 0 bases short, with 12 bases between. The V gene's germline CDR1 is WSHSY and CDR2 SAAADI. CDR3 sequence: CAIRQNLNTEAFF. Here the CDR3 DNA reads TGCGCCATCCGGCAGAATTTGAACACTGAAGCTTTCTTT.

This clonotype was counted a few times. The chain links TRBV12-3 or TRBV12-4 to TRBJ2-2; perhaps TRBD2 as D (7 bases). CDR3 length: 15 amino acids. Trimming took 6 bases from V and 3 from J, leaving 14 bases between them. The CDR3 region has the DNA TGTGCCAGCAGGATGGGGGGGGCCGACACCGGGGAGCTGTTTTTT. As protein: CASRMGGADTGELFF.

The chain combines TRBV28 with TRBJ2-1, with TRBD1 as a possible D gene (6 bases). Trimming removed 6 bases from V and 10 bases from J, with 25 bases in between. Germline CDR1 reads MDHEN; CDR2 reads SYDVKM. The CDR3 covers 16 residues. The CDR3 loop reads CASSLESGTPVGEQFF. In nucleotides, the CDR3 is TGTGCCAGCAGCCTGGAATCCGGGACACCGGTGGGGGAGCAGTTCTTC.

This clonotype was counted ten times or more. V and J are TRBV4-3 and TRBJ1-1; D uncertain. V was clipped by 3 bases and J by 1 base, with 3 bases between them. Germline CDR1 LGHNA, CDR2 YSLEER. This CDR3 spans 12 amino acids. CDR3 sequence reads: CASSQENTEAFF. For the CDR3, the DNA is TGCGCCAGCAGCCAGGAGAACACTGAAGCTTTCTTT.

The chain uses TRBV29-1 and TRBJ1-1; D perhaps matches TRBD1 (5 bases). The CDR3 runs to 15 residues. Germline V CDR1 and CDR2: SQVTM, ANQGSEA. The V gene lost 5 bases and the J gene lost 6 bases, with 22 bases spanning the gap. This CDR3 is CSVLRRGRGVPEAFF. CDR3 DNA: TGCAGCGTTTTGAGACGGGGACGGGGTGTCCCTGAAGCTTTCTTT.

A remark on this clonotype: A much larger clone lies a single base off, so this may be a read error. The rearrangement links TRBV6-4 to TRBJ1-1, with D unclear. The CDR3 extends over 12 amino acids. Trimming took 5 bases from V and 7 from J, leaving 11 bases between them. Germline CDR1 MRHNA, CDR2 SNTAGT. The CDR3: CASSSGGNEAFF. The CDR3 DNA reads as TGTGCCAGCAGTTCCGGTGGGAATGAAGCTTTCTTT.

This clonotype was detected only a few times. This chain uses TRBV2 with TRBJ2-3, with 10 bases aligning to TRBD1. Germline V CDR1 and CDR2: SNHLY, FYNNEI. V shed 0 bases and J 2 bases; nucleotides not matched to a gene: 8. The CDR3 consists of 18 residues. As DNA, the CDR3 is TGTGCCAGCAGTGAAGCGAGTGGGACAGGGGTTATCACAGATACGCAGTATTTT. Translated, it gives CASSEASGTGVITDTQYF.

This clonotype was observed once. The chain combines TRBV12-3 or TRBV12-4 with TRBJ2-5; 13 bases are shared with TRBD2. The CDR3 extends over 16 amino acids. Trimming took 2 bases from V and 2 from J; bases not matched to a gene: 2. CDR3 nucleotide sequence: TGTGCCAGCAGTTTACCGGGACTAGCGGGGCAAGAGACCCAGTACTTC. Amino acids: CASSLPGLAGQETQYF.